The clone carrying this T cell receptor beta chain has more than one count but fewer than ten. This sample was taken from a study of patients and donors after allogeneic stem cell transplantation. TCRdb called the RT-PCR reads again in MiXCR, with one record for every CDR3 protein. The table shows approximately 200,000 distinct CDR3 sequences, with around two fifths occurring only once. The CDR3 consists of 15 residues. Germline CDR1 SNHLY, CDR2 FYNNEI. The germline V and J ends were trimmed by 6 bases and 3 bases, with 17 bases remaining between them. Sequencing input: blood, either unsorted or a sorted T cell fraction (not recorded which). The J gene is TRBJ1-1, the V gene TRBV2; a possible D gene is TRBD1 (5 bases). The clonotype originates from a human donor who was either an allogeneic HSCT recipient or a stem cell or donor lymphocyte infusion donor (not recorded which). It is not recorded whose cells these are; they may come from a transplant donor. Here the CDR3 reads CASSTGPREYTEAFF. CDR3 bases: TGTGCCAGCAGCACGGGACCGCGGGAGTACACTGAAGCTTTCTTT.